These T cell receptor beta chains were read from a single sample in a study of blood T cell repertoires in COVID-19. The assay was immunoSEQ multiplex PCR, and TCRdb's table has in-frame clones only and misses some. The top ten clones hold around 4% of a sample with fewer than 350,000 clones, 85% of them seen once. Sequences were obtained from peripheral blood. The receptors derive from a woman between 50 and 59 years old with active or convalescent COVID-19. Each CDR3 is given with its conserved first and last residue. The order of the fields is clone size, V gene, D gene, J gene, CDR3 protein, CDR3 DNA. D genes are given only for firm matches. Clone size, where shown, is once, few, many, or a class for clones that have expanded.

.	TRBV5-6	.	TRBJ1-5	CASSLAQGQPQHF	TGTGCCAGCAGCTTGGCACAGGGACAGCCCCAGCATTTT
.	TRBV28	TRBD1	TRBJ2-1	CASKGADSGEQFF	TGTGCCAGCAAGGGGGCGGATTCTGGTGAGCAGTTCTTC
.	TRBV5-1	TRBD2	TRBJ2-1	CASSLGASGDNEQFF	TGCGCCAGCAGCTTGGGTGCTAGCGGGGATAATGAGCAGTTCTTC
.	TRBV27	TRBD2	TRBJ2-1	CASSSLAGGGNEQFF	TGTGCCAGCAGTTCACTAGCGGGAGGTGGGAATGAGCAGTTCTTC
.	TRBV6-5	.	TRBJ1-3	CASSRGDRGNTIYF	TGTGCCAGCAGTCGGGGGGACCGTGGAAACACCATATATTTT
.	TRBV25-1	.	TRBJ1-5	CASSKPAGQGPNQPQHF	TGTGCCAGCAGTAAACCCGCTGGGCAGGGCCCAAATCAGCCCCAGCATTTT
.	TRBV5-4	TRBD1	TRBJ1-6	CASSVPPTGMGASPLHF	TGTGCCAGCAGCGTCCCCCCGACAGGGATGGGTGCGTCACCCCTCCACTTT
.	TRBV12-3/TRBV12-4	TRBD1	TRBJ1-1	CASSPRTGPVAFF	TGTGCCAGCAGTCCCAGGACAGGCCCTGTGGCTTTCTTT
.	TRBV7-9	TRBD2	TRBJ2-1	CASSSSTPGKREGSYNEQFF	TGTGCCAGCAGCAGTTCGACCCCCGGGAAGCGGGAGGGATCCTACAATGAGCAGTTCTTC
few	TRBV19	TRBD1	TRBJ1-2	CASSAGTGYGYTF	TGTGCCAGTAGCGCAGGGACAGGCTATGGCTACACCTTC
.	TRBV6-7	TRBD1	TRBJ2-4	CASIKQGIKNIQYF	TGTGCCAGCATTAAACAGGGGATCAAAAACATTCAGTACTTC
.	TRBV20-1	.	TRBJ2-1	CRPLGDEQFF	TGCAGGCCTCTCGGGGATGAGCAGTTCTTC
.	TRBV27	TRBD1	TRBJ1-4	CASSLLGTGFRGEKLFF	TGTGCCAGCAGTTTATTGGGGACAGGGTTTCGGGGTGAAAAACTGTTTTTT
.	TRBV24-1	.	TRBJ1-2	CATSLQGSYGYTF	TGTGCCACCAGCTTGCAGGGCAGCTATGGCTACACCTTC
.	TRBV18	.	TRBJ1-1	CASSPGTSHTEAFF	TGTGCCAGCTCACCAGGGACATCACACACTGAAGCTTTCTTT
.	TRBV4-1	.	TRBJ2-7	CASSQASQAGVREYF	TGCGCCAGCAGCCAAGCTTCCCAGGCGGGTGTTAGGGAGTACTTC
.	TRBV7-9	TRBD2	TRBJ2-1	CASSSFNPPGLAGGPHEQFF	TGTGCCAGCAGCAGTTTTAACCCCCCCGGACTAGCGGGAGGGCCCCATGAGCAGTTCTTC
.	TRBV2	TRBD2	TRBJ2-1	CASSGTRGNEQFF	TGTGCCAGCAGTGGGACTAGAGGGAATGAGCAGTTCTTC
.	TRBV7-9	TRBD1	TRBJ2-7	CASSANSDRLVF	TGTGCCAGCAGCGCAAACTCGGACAGGCTGGTCTTC
.	TRBV27	TRBD2	TRBJ2-3	CASRATSPTQYF	TGTGCCAGCAGGGCGACTAGCCCAACGCAGTATTTT
.	TRBV28	TRBD1	TRBJ2-1	CASSGTVYNEQFF	TGTGCCAGCAGCGGGACAGTCTACAATGAGCAGTTCTTC
.	TRBV7-6	TRBD1	TRBJ1-4	CASSLGGTVNEKLFF	TGTGCCAGCAGCTTAGGGGGGACAGTTAATGAAAAACTGTTTTTT
.	TRBV4-1	.	TRBJ1-6	CASSQEQLYNSPLHF	TGCGCCAGCAGCCAAGAACAGCTATATAATTCACCCCTCCACTTT
few	TRBV28	.	TRBJ1-1	CATYSPGNTEAFF	TGTGCCACCTATTCCCCAGGGAACACTGAAGCTTTCTTT
.	TRBV24-1	.	TRBJ2-5	CATPVRSEQETQYF	TGTGCCACCCCAGTGCGGAGTGAGCAAGAGACCCAGTACTTC
once	TRBV13	.	TRBJ2-1	CASSLPGKEQFF	TGTGCCAGCAGCTTACCGGGAAAAGAGCAGTTCTTC
.	TRBV6-5	TRBD1	TRBJ1-2	CASSPGTGPNYGYTF	TGTGCCAGCAGCCCCGGGACAGGGCCTAACTATGGCTACACCTTC
.	TRBV7-2	TRBD2	TRBJ2-1	CASSFQGGDNEQFF	TGTGCCAGCAGCTTTCAGGGAGGGGACAATGAGCAGTTCTTC
once	TRBV3-1/TRBV3-2	.	TRBJ2-4	CASSPRTELAKNIQYF	TGTGCCAGCAGCCCGAGGACAGAGCTAGCCAAAAACATTCAGTACTTC
few	TRBV5-1	.	TRBJ1-2	CASRQSGDPIGYTF	TGCGCCAGCAGGCAGTCAGGGGATCCCATTGGCTACACCTTC
.	TRBV18	.	TRBJ1-1	CASSPGRRREGGNTEAFF	TGTGCCAGCTCACCAGGTCGCAGGAGGGAGGGAGGGAACACTGAAGCTTTCTTT
.	TRBV6-5	TRBD2	TRBJ2-3	CASSRASGDTDTQYF	TGTGCCAGCAGCAGGGCTAGCGGAGACACAGATACGCAGTATTTT
.	TRBV6-1	TRBD1	TRBJ1-2	CASSDRGHYGYTF	TGTGCCAGCAGTGACAGGGGGCACTATGGCTACACCTTC
few	TRBV27	TRBD1	TRBJ1-6	CASSLWGQGNSPLHF	TGTGCCAGCAGTTTATGGGGACAGGGAAACTCACCCCTCCACTTT
.	TRBV14	.	TRBJ2-3	CASSLRRGLGTDTQYF	TGTGCCAGCAGCCTCAGGAGGGGATTGGGCACAGATACGCAGTATTTT
.	TRBV7-2	.	TRBJ2-7	CASGEDSANSEQYF	TGTGCCAGCGGAGAGGACAGTGCAAATTCCGAGCAGTACTTC
.	TRBV7-8	TRBD1	TRBJ1-5	CASSQLEGATQPQHF	TGTGCCAGCAGTCAACTCGAGGGGGCCACTCAGCCCCAGCATTTT
.	TRBV11-2	.	TRBJ2-5	CASSLAGSFHDRTQYF	TGTGCCAGCAGCTTAGCGGGTAGTTTTCACGACAGGACCCAGTACTTC